The 8 T cell receptor beta chains in this list originate from one sample, sequenced in a study of blood T cell repertoires in COVID-19 (dated by TCRdb to about 2020). The library was prepared using the immunoSEQ multiplex PCR assay. TCRdb holds this immuneACCESS table with in-frame rearrangements only. Some clones are missing; in checked studies, unresolved V genes explain under half, and the rest has no known cause. This sample gives about 140,000 clones in total; around nine tenths of them show up just once. In total, the top ten clones hold roughly 4.3% of the sample. Sequencing was performed on peripheral blood. The receptor set was obtained from a middle-aged woman with acute or convalescent COVID-19.

The chain carries TRBV11-2 and TRBJ1-1; 8 positions match TRBD1. The CDR3 loop spans 15 amino acids. V lost 5 bases, J lost 4 bases, and 9 bases stayed unmatched. CDR1 and CDR2 (germline): SGHAT, FQNNGV. The CDR3 protein is CASSPMTGVGTEAFF. CDR3 bases: TGTGCCAGCAGCCCAATGACAGGGGTAGGCACTGAAGCTTTCTTT.

This clone has more than one count but fewer than ten. The chain has TRBV13 and TRBJ1-6; D uncertain. V was trimmed by 0 bases and J by 8 bases, leaving 20 bases between them. Germline CDR1 is PRHDT and CDR2 is FYEKMQ (reference sequence). This CDR3 is 18 amino acids long. For the CDR3, the DNA is TGTGCCAGCAGCTTAGGCCTTCCGTGGCAGGCCTCCTATTCACCCCTCCACTTT. Its protein is CASSLGLPWQASYSPLHF.

J is TRBJ2-7 and V is TRBV29-1, with no clear D. Between the trimmed V and J ends, which lost 1 base and 3 bases, there was a span of 16 bases. CDR1 and CDR2 (germline): SQVTM, ANQGSEA. The CDR3 covers 15 residues. CDR3 in DNA: TGCAGCGTTGAAGCATCAGATAGCCCCTACTACGAGCAGTACTTC. It codes for CSVEASDSPYYEQYF.

The rearrangement links TRBV5-1 to TRBJ1-1, with D perhaps matching TRBD1 (6 bases). Trimming cost V 0 bases and J 6 bases, with 12 bases left between them. The germline V gene encodes CDR1 SGHRS and CDR2 YFSETQ. The CDR3 consists of 14 residues. CDR3 in DNA: TGCGCCAGCAGCTTGGTATCAGGGGTAGCTGAAGCTTTCTTT. It specifies CASSLVSGVAEAFF.

V usage is TRBV18 and J usage is TRBJ2-3, with 13 bases matching TRBD2. Germline CDR1 reads KGHSH; CDR2 reads LQKENI. CDR3 size: 16 residues. J was trimmed by 4 bases and V by 0 bases; bases with no gene match: 1. The CDR3 bases are TGTGCCAGCTCACCACCGACTAGCGGGAGGTCAGATACGCAGTATTTT. Amino acids: CASSPPTSGRSDTQYF.

This clone appeared a few times. The rearrangement links TRBV19 to TRBJ2-2; D might be TRBD1 (6 bases). Germline loops: CDR1 LNHDA, CDR2 SQIVND (reference sequence). V shed 2 bases and J shed 6 bases, with 13 bases lying between them. The CDR3 extends over 15 amino acids. The CDR3 loop reads CASSISTGRAGELFF. CDR3 in DNA: TGTGCCAGTAGTATATCAACAGGGCGGGCCGGGGAGCTGTTTTTT.

The gene calls are TRBV7-3 and TRBJ2-1, with D possibly TRBD2 on 5 matching bases. The CDR3 totals 13 residues. V shed 5 bases and J shed 10 bases, with 15 bases lying between them. The germline gives CDR1 SGHTA, CDR2 FQGTGA. This CDR3 reads CASSPNVRAEQFF. The CDR3 DNA follows: TGTGCCAGCAGCCCCAATGTGAGGGCGGAGCAGTTCTTC.

For the CDR3, the DNA is TGTGCCAGCAGTTATAGCGCAGCAAACTATGGCTACACCTTC. Amino acids: CASSYSAANYGYTF. The chain uses TRBV6-5 and TRBJ1-2; D not certain. Germline values: CDR1 MNHEY, CDR2 SVGAGI. Between the trimmed V and J ends, which lost 3 bases and 2 bases, there was a span of 10 bases. The CDR3 runs to 14 residues.